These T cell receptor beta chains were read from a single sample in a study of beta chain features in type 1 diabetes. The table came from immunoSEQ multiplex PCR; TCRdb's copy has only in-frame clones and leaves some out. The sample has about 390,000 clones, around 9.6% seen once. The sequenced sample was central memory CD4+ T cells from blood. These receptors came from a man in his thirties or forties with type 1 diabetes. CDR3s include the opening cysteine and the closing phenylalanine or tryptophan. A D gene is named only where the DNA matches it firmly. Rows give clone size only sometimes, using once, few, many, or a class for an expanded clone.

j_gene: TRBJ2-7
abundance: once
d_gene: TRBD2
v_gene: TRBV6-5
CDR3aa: CASTKGGTSGYEQYF
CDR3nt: TGTGCCAGCACAAAGGGGGGGACTAGCGGCTACGAGCAGTACTTC

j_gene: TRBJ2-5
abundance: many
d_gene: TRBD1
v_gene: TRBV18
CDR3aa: CASRDGTGDETQYF
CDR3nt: TGTGCCAGTCGTGACGGGACAGGGGACGAGACCCAGTACTTC

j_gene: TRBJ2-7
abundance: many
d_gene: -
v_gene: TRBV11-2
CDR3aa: CASSLAPGSSYEQYF
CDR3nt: TGTGCCAGCAGCTTAGCTCCGGGAAGCTCCTACGAGCAGTACTTC

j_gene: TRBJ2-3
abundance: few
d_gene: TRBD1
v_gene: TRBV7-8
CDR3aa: CASSLLMTGLPSNTQYF
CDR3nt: TGTGCCAGCAGCTTACTTATGACAGGGCTCCCTTCAAATACGCAGTATTTT

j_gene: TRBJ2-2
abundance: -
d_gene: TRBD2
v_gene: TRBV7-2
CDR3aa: CASSPGLAGGGGELFF
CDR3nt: TGTGCCAGCAGCCCCGGACTAGCGGGAGGCGGCGGGGAGCTGTTTTTT

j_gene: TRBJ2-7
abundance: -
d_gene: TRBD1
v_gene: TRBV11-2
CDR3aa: CASSPGQGFYEQYF
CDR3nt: TGTGCCAGCAGCCCCGGACAGGGGTTTTACGAGCAGTACTTC

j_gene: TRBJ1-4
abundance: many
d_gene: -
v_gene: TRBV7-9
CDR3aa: CASSLLYGEKLFF
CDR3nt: TGTGCCAGCAGCTTATTGTACGGTGAAAAACTGTTTTTT

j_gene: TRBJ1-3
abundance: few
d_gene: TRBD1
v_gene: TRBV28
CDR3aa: CASSRRDRAGNTIYF
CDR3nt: TGTGCCAGCAGTCGACGGGACAGGGCTGGAAACACCATATATTTT

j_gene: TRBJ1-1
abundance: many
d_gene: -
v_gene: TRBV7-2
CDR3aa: CASSSQGDTEAFF
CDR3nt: TGTGCCAGCAGCTCACAAGGGGACACTGAAGCTTTCTTT

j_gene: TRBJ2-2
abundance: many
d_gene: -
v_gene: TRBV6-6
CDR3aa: CASSHGTSDGGELFF
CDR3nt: TGTGCCAGCAGTCACGGGACTTCAGACGGCGGGGAGCTGTTTTTT

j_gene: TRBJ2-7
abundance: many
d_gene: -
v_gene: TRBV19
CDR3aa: CASSIRGPLYEQYF
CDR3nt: TGTGCCAGTAGTATTCGGGGACCGCTCTACGAGCAGTACTTC

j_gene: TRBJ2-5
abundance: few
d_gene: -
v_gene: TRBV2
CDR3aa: CASSGGDGSRETQYF
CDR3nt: TGTGCCAGCAGTGGTGGGGATGGTAGCAGGGAGACCCAGTACTTC

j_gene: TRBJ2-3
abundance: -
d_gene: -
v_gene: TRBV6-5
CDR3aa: CASRALQVDTQYF
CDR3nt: TGTGCCAGCCGGGCTCTCCAGGTGGATACGCAGTATTTT

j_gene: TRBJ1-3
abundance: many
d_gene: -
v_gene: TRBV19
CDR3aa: CASRRQDGNTIYF
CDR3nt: TGTGCCAGTAGACGTCAAGATGGAAACACCATATATTTT

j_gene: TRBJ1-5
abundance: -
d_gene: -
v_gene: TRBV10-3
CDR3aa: CAISDGIGDGQPQHF
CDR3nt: TGTGCCATCAGTGATGGGATAGGGGACGGTCAGCCCCAGCATTTT

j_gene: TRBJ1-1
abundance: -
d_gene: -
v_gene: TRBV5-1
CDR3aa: CASSWKDMNTEAFF
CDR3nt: TGCGCCAGCAGCTGGAAGGACATGAACACTGAAGCTTTCTTT

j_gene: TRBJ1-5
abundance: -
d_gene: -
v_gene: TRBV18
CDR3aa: CASSPGEPNQPQHF
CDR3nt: TGTGCCAGCTCACCAGGGGAACCAAATCAGCCCCAGCATTTT

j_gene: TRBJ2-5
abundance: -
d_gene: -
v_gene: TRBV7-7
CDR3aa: CASAPDQETQYF
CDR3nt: TGTGCTAGCGCCCCCGACCAAGAGACCCAGTACTTC

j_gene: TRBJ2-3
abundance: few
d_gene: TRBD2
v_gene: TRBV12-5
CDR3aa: CASGLSTSADTQYF
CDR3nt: TGTGCTAGTGGTTTGTCGACTAGCGCAGATACGCAGTATTTT

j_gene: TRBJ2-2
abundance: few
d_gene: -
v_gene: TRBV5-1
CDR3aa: CASSLAFEGQMFF
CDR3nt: TGCGCCAGCAGCTTGGCCTTCGAAGGACAGATGTTTTTT

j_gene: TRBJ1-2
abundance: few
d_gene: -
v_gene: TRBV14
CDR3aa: CASSQGSDGSYGYTF
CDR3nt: TGTGCCAGCAGCCAAGGTTCGGACGGATCTTATGGCTACACCTTC

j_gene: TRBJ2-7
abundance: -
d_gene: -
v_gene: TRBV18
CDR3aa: CASSLGQAGHYEQYF
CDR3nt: TGTGCCAGCTCTCTCGGACAGGCGGGACACTACGAGCAGTACTTC

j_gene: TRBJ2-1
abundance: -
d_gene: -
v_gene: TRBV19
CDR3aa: CASGRGAPYNEQFF
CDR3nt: TGTGCCAGTGGTAGGGGGGCCCCGTACAATGAGCAGTTCTTC

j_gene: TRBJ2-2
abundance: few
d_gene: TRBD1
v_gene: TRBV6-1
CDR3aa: CASSEIQGGDNTGELFF
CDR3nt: TGTGCCAGCAGTGAAATTCAAGGGGGCGACAACACCGGGGAGCTGTTTTTT

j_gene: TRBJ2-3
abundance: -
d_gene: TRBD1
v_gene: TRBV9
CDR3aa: CASSLQGQADTQYF
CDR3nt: TGTGCCAGCAGCTTACAGGGGCAAGCAGATACGCAGTATTTT

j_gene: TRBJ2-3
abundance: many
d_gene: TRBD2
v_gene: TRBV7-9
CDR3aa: CASSPLQREPPDTQYF
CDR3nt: TGTGCCAGCAGCCCCCTCCAGCGGGAGCCCCCCGATACGCAGTATTTT

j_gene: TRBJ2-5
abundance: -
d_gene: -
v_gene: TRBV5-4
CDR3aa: CASSSRQEAQETQYF
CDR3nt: TGTGCCAGCAGCTCGCGGCAAGAGGCCCAAGAGACCCAGTACTTC

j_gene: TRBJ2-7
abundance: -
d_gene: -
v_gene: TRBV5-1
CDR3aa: CASSLVGTYEQYF
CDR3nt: TGCGCCAGCAGCTTGGTGGGTACCTACGAGCAGTACTTC

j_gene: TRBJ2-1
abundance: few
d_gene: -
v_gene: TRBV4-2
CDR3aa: CASSQNSGRSYNEQFF
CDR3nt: TGTGCCAGCAGCCAAAATAGCGGAAGATCCTACAATGAGCAGTTCTTC

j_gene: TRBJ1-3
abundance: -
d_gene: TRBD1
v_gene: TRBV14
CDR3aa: CATFDREGNTIYF
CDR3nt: TGTGCCACCTTCGACAGGGAGGGAAACACCATATATTTT

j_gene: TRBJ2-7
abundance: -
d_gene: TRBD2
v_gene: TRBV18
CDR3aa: CASSPPGLGPHEQYF
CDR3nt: TGTGCCAGCTCACCACCGGGACTAGGGCCTCACGAGCAGTACTTC

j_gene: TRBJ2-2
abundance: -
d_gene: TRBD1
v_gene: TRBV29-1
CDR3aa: CSVRTGGGGANTGELFF
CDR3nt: TGCAGCGTTCGGACAGGGGGCGGTGGAGCGAACACCGGGGAGCTGTTTTTT

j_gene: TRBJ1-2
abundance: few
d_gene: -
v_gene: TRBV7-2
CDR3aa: CASRISGGASGYGYTF
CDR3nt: TGTGCCAGCAGGATCTCTGGGGGGGCGTCTGGCTATGGCTACACCTTC

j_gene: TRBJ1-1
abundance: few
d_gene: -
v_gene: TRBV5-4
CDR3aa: CASSLSRGGGTEAFF
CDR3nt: TGTGCCAGCAGCTTATCGCGTGGTGGCGGCACTGAAGCTTTCTTT

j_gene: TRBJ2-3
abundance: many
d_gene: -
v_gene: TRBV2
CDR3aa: CASSRSGSTDTQYF
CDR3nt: TGTGCCAGCAGCCGAAGCGGGAGCACAGATACGCAGTATTTT

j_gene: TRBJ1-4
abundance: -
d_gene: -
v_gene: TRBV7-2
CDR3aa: CASSPRQGTNEKLFF
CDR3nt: TGTGCCAGCAGCCCCCGTCAGGGGACTAATGAAAAACTGTTTTTT

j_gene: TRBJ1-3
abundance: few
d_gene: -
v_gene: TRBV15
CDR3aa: CATSLQRGNTIYF
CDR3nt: TGTGCCACCAGCCTGCAACGAGGTAACACCATATATTTT

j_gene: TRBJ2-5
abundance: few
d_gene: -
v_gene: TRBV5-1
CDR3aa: CASTPGQRETQYF
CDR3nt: TGCGCCAGCACTCCGGGACAAAGGGAGACCCAGTACTTC

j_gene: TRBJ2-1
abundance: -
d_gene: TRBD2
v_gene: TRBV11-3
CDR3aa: CASSLRGSGRSYNEQFF
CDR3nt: TGTGCCAGCAGCTTAAGAGGGAGCGGGAGGTCTTACAATGAGCAGTTCTTC

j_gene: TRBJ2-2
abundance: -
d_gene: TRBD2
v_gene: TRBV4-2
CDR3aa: CASSLGLAGAGTGELFF
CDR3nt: TGTGCCAGCAGCCTTGGACTAGCGGGGGCTGGCACCGGGGAGCTGTTTTTT

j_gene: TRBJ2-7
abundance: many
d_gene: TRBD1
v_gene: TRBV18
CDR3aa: CASSPGQGDEQYF
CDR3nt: TGTGCCAGCTCACCGGGACAGGGGGACGAGCAGTACTTC

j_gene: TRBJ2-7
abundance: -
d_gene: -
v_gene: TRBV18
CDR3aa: CASALQRAEQYF
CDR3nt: TGTGCCAGCGCGCTGCAGAGAGCGGAGCAGTACTTC

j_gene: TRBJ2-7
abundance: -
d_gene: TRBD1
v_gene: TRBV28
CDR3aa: CASSLLGQGNEQYF
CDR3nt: TGTGCCAGCAGTTTATTGGGACAGGGAAACGAGCAGTACTTC

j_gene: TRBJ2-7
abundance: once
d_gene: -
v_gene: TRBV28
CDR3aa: CASSLGTYEQCF
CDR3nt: TGTGCCAGCAGTTTGGGGACATACGAGCAGTGCTTC

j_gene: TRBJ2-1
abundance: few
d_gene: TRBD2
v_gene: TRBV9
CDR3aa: CASSVSSGFNEQFF
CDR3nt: TGTGCCAGCAGCGTGTCTAGCGGTTTCAATGAGCAGTTCTTC

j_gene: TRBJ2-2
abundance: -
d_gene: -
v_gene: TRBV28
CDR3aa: CASSLGGTGELFF
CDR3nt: TGTGCCAGCAGTTTAGGAGGAACCGGGGAGCTGTTTTTT

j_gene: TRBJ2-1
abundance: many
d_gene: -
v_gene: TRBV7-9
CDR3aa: CASSSPRVVSCFF
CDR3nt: TGTGCCAGCAGCTCCCCGAGGGTCGTGTCGTGTTTCTTC